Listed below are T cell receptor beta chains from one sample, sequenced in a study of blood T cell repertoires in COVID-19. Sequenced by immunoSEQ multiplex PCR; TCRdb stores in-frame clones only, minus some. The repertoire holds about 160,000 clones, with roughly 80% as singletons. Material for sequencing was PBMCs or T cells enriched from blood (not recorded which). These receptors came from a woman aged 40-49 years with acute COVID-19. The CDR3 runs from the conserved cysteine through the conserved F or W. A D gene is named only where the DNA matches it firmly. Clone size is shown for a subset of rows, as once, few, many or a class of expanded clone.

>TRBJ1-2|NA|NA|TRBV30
CAWTRLGYGYTF
TGTGCCTGGACAAGACTGGGCTATGGCTACACCTTC
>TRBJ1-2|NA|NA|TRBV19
CASSPMDSRYGYTF
TGTGCCAGTAGTCCGATGGACAGCCGCTATGGCTACACCTTC
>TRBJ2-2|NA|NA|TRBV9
CASSSSDREYTGELFF
TGTGCCAGCAGCTCCTCGGACAGAGAGTACACCGGGGAGCTGTTTTTT
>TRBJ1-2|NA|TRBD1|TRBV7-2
CASSLVLQGGIYGYTF
TGTGCCAGCAGCTTAGTGCTTCAGGGGGGAATCTATGGCTACACCTTC
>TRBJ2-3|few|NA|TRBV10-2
CASSTSRSTDTQYF
TGCGCCAGCAGCACTAGCAGGTCCACAGATACGCAGTATTTT
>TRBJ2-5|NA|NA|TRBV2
CASSVRGGGETQYF
TGTGCCAGCAGTGTGAGGGGAGGGGGAGAGACCCAGTACTTC
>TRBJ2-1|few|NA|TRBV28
CASSMTDRVPRGEQFF
TGTGCCAGCAGCATGACCGATCGTGTCCCAAGGGGTGAGCAGTTCTTC
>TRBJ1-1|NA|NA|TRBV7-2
CASSPRGRQNTEAFF
TGTGCCAGCAGCCCACGGGGAAGGCAGAACACTGAAGCTTTCTTT
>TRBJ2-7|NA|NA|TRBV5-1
CASSLDRGYEQYF
TGCGCCAGCAGCTTGGATCGCGGTTACGAGCAGTACTTC
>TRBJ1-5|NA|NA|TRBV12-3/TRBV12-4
CASSVNYQPQHF
TGTGCCAGCAGTGTGAACTATCAGCCCCAGCATTTT
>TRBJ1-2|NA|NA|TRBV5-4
CASSDTNYGYTF
TGTGCCAGCAGTGACACTAACTATGGCTACACCTTC
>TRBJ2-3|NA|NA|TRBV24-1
CATSGTGLPTQYF
TGTGCCACCAGTGGAACAGGGCTTCCTACGCAGTATTTT
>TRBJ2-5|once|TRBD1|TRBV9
CASSATGVQETQYF
TGTGCCAGCAGCGCGACAGGGGTCCAAGAGACCCAGTACTTC
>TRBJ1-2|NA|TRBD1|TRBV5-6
CASSGGQGGGYTF
TGTGCCAGCAGCGGTGGACAGGGTGGAGGCTACACCTTC
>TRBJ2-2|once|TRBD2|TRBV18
CASSLWTSGRSHTGELFF
TGTGCCAGCTCACTTTGGACTAGCGGGCGATCTCACACCGGGGAGCTGTTTTTT
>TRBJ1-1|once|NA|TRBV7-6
CASSLTGPNTEAFF
TGTGCCAGCAGCTTAACAGGCCCGAACACTGAAGCTTTCTTT
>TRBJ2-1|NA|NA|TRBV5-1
CASSLQRHPPDEQFF
TGCGCCAGCAGCTTGCAGCGTCACCCCCCCGATGAGCAGTTCTTC
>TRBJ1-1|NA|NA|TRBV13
CASSFEEGAEAFF
TGTGCCAGCAGCTTCGAGGAAGGGGCTGAAGCTTTCTTT
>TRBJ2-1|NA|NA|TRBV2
CASIPGGPWDEQFF
TGTGCCAGCATCCCCGGAGGGCCATGGGATGAGCAGTTCTTC
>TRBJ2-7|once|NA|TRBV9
CASSVGAGIAYEQYF
TGTGCCAGCAGCGTAGGGGCAGGGATCGCCTACGAGCAGTACTTC
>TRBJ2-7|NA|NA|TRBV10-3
CAISNRDPYEQYF
TGTGCCATCAGTAACAGGGATCCCTACGAGCAGTACTTC
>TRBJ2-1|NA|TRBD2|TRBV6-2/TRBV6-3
CASSSTGGLAGPYNEQFF
TGTGCCAGCAGTTCAACGGGTGGACTAGCGGGCCCCTACAATGAGCAGTTCTTC
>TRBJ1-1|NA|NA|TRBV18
CASSIQGSDTEAFF
TGTGCCAGCTCAATCCAGGGTTCGGACACTGAAGCTTTCTTT
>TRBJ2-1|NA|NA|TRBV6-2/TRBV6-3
CASSRGLLGNEQFF
TGTGCCAGCAGCCGAGGACTGTTAGGGAATGAGCAGTTCTTC
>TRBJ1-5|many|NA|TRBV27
CAQGGGNSNQPQHF
TGTGCCCAGGGAGGGGGAAATAGCAATCAGCCCCAGCATTTT
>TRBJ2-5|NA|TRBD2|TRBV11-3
CASSLGLAGVLETQYF
TGTGCCAGCAGCCTGGGACTAGCGGGAGTTTTAGAGACCCAGTACTTC
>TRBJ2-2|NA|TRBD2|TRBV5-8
CASSFSSGSSVGELFF
TGTGCCAGCAGCTTCTCTAGCGGGAGTTCGGTCGGGGAGCTGTTTTTT
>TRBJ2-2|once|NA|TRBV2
CASSLNSGGTGELFF
TGTGCCAGCAGTTTAAATAGCGGAGGTACCGGGGAGCTGTTTTTT
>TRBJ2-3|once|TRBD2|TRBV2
CASILAVVDTQYF
TGTGCCAGCATACTAGCGGTCGTAGATACGCAGTATTTT
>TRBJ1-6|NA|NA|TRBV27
CASKTKGQLNSPLHF
TGTGCCAGCAAAACGAAGGGACAACTTAATTCACCCCTCCACTTT
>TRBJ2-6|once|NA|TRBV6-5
CASSYEAAGANVLTF
TGTGCCAGCAGTTATGAAGCCGCTGGGGCCAACGTCCTGACTTTC
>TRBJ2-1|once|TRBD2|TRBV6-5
CASSLAGGYNEQFF
TGTGCCAGCAGTTTAGCGGGAGGGTACAATGAGCAGTTCTTC
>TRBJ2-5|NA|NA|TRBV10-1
CASRDREIQETQYF
TGCGCCAGCAGAGACCGGGAAATCCAAGAGACCCAGTACTTC
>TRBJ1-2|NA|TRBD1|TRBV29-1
CSVTDRGDGYTF
TGCAGCGTTACGGACAGGGGGGATGGCTACACCTTC
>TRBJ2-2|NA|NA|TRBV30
CAWSTDSRTGELFF
TGTGCCTGGAGCACGGACAGCCGCACCGGGGAGCTGTTTTTT
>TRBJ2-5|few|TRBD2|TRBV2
CASSEAGVGETQYF
TGTGCCAGCAGTGAGGCGGGAGTGGGGGAGACCCAGTACTTC
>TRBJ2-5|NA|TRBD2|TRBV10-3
CAISQATSGKQETQYF
TGTGCCATCAGCCAAGCGACTAGCGGGAAACAAGAGACCCAGTACTTC
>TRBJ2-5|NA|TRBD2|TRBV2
CASGPSGQETQYF
TGTGCCAGCGGGCCTAGCGGCCAAGAGACCCAGTACTTC
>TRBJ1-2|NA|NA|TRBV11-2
CASSLGEVSDGYTF
TGTGCCAGCAGCTTAGGCGAGGTGTCGGATGGCTACACCTTC
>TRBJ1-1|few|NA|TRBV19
CASLRRSEAFF
TGTGCCAGTTTGCGGAGGTCTGAAGCTTTCTTT
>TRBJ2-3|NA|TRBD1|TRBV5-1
CASSRGQGLTDTQYF
TGCGCCAGCAGTCGCGGACAGGGGTTAACAGATACGCAGTATTTT
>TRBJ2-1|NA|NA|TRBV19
CASSRGRYNEQFF
TGTGCCAGTAGTAGGGGGCGGTACAATGAGCAGTTCTTC
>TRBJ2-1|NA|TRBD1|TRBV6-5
CASLDRVRNEQFF
TGTGCCAGCCTGGACAGGGTACGGAATGAGCAGTTCTTC